These 25 T cell receptor beta chains were sequenced from one sample in a study of T cell changes during pregnancy in multiple sclerosis. Libraries were prepared by immunoSEQ multiplex PCR; TCRdb keeps only in-frame clonotypes and omits some of them. The sample lists some 80,000 clones, roughly 90% occurring once. The sample was peripheral blood, taken in the first trimester of pregnancy. The receptors derive from a female donor in good health, enrolled as a control in a pregnancy study.

The CDR3 DNA reads as TGTGCCAGCAGTGCGGGGGGCTGGACTGAAGCTTTCTTT. Its translation is CASSAGGWTEAFF. This chain links TRBV25-1 with TRBJ1-1; D possibly corresponds to TRBD1 (6 bases). This CDR3 comprises 13 residues. CDR1 and CDR2 from the germline V gene are MGHDK and SYGVNS. V lost 4 bases and J lost 5, with 11 bases in between.

J is TRBJ1-1 and V is TRBV6-5; 10 bases match TRBD1. This CDR3 has 14 residues. Germline V CDR1 and CDR2: MNHEY, SVGAGI. Germline trimming cut 6 bases from V and 6 bases from J; bases unmatched to any gene: 7. The CDR3 here is CASSSGQGRPEAFF. The CDR3 bases are TGTGCCAGCAGCTCGGGACAGGGGAGGCCTGAAGCTTTCTTT.

The CDR3 here is CASSPQTGRREKLFF. In nucleotides, the CDR3 is TGTGCCAGCAGCCCACAGACAGGTCGGAGGGAAAAACTGTTTTTT. The V call is TRBV5-8, the J call TRBJ1-4; possible D gene TRBD1, 6 bases. The CDR3 covers 15 residues. The germline CDR1 and CDR2 sequences are SGHTS and YDEGEE. V was pared by 4 bases and J by 8 bases, with 18 bases between.

The CDR3 DNA reads as TGTGCCAGCAGCTTGGCAACAGGGGGTCGTTTAGAGACCCAGTACTTC. It yields the protein CASSLATGGRLETQYF. This chain uses TRBV5-6 with TRBJ2-5; the match to TRBD1 covers 8 bases. This CDR3 spans 16 amino acids. V trimming: 0 bases; J trimming: 4 bases; junction bases outside the gene matches: 8. Germline CDR1 reads SGHDT; CDR2 reads YYEEEE.

This sequence joins TRBV15 and TRBJ2-3, with D tentatively TRBD2 (6 bases). Trimming shortened V by 3 bases and J by 6 bases, and 10 bases separated the two germline ends. CDR1 is LNHNV, CDR2 YYDKDF, per germline (reference sequence). This CDR3 region has 13 residues. This CDR3 is CATSSGGADTQYF. The CDR3 nucleotides read TGTGCCACCAGCAGCGGGGGAGCGGATACGCAGTATTTT.

The chain employs TRBV19 and TRBJ2-3; 10 nucleotides match TRBD2. This CDR3 comprises 16 residues. With 5 bases clipped from V and 6 bases from J, the junction kept 11 bases outside the gene matches. Per the germline V gene, CDR1 is LNHDA and CDR2 is SQIVND (reference sequence). CDR3 region: CASSFLAGASRDTQYF. In DNA form, the CDR3 reads TGTGCCAGTAGTTTTCTAGCGGGGGCCTCGCGGGATACGCAGTATTTT. Together with reference TRBV19 and TRBJ2-3, the CDR3 gives the full variable domain: DGGITQSPKYLFRKEGQNVTLSCEQNLNHDAMYWYRQDPGQGLRLIYYSQIVNDFQKGDIAEGYSVSREKKESFPLTVTSAQKNPTAFYLCASSFLAGASRDTQYFGPGTRLTVL.

DNA of the CDR3: TGTGCCAGCAGTGAAAGGACAGGTACTAACTATGGCTACACCTTC. This gives the protein CASSERTGTNYGYTF. The genes are TRBV6-1 and TRBJ1-2, with 7 bases fitting TRBD1. The germline V gene has CDR1 MNHNS and CDR2 SASEGT. The J segment lost 0 bases and the V segment lost 2 bases, leaving 3 bases of the junction unmatched. The CDR3 length is 15 residues.

The chain uses TRBV21-1 and TRBJ2-3; the D segment call TRBD2 is taken from the table without a DNA check. TRBV21-1 is described as a pseudogene. CDR3 length: 18 residues. The DNA of the CDR3 is TGTGCCAGCAGCAAAGGAGGAGACCTAGCGGGGGCGACAGATACGCAGTATTTT. It codes for CASSKGGDLAGATDTQYF.

The CDR3 DNA reads as TGTGCCAGCAGTTTATCGCAGGTAGCGGGGGTATACTATTCTGGGGCCAACGTCCTGACTTTC. Translated: CASSLSQVAGVYYSGANVLTF. This chain uses TRBV27 with TRBJ2-6; 9 bases align to TRBD2. The CDR3 is 21 amino acids. V lost 0 bases and J lost 1; bases outside the gene matches: 13. The germline V gene has CDR1 MNHEY and CDR2 SMNVEV (reference sequence).

This rearrangement joins TRBV9 to TRBJ2-2; 7 bases are shared with TRBD1. This CDR3 contains 16 residues. From germline, CDR1 is SGDLS and CDR2 YYNGEE. J gave up 3 bases and V 2 bases, and 7 bases lay outside the gene matches. The CDR3 bases are TGTGCCAGCAGCGTGAGAGGACAGGTCGACACCGGGGAGCTGTTTTTT. Translated: CASSVRGQVDTGELFF.

The chain combines TRBV11-2 with TRBJ1-5, with D possibly being TRBD1 (5 bases). Trimming took off 4 bases at V and 3 bases at J, with 10 bases between the two ends. This CDR3 has 14 residues. Germline loops: CDR1 SGHAT, CDR2 FQNNGV. The CDR3 spells CASSSGLNNQPQHF. CDR3 DNA sequence: TGTGCCAGCAGCTCGGGACTGAACAATCAGCCCCAGCATTTT.

The chain links TRBV18 to TRBJ1-6, with no clear D. This CDR3 has 16 residues. V gave up 2 bases and J gave up 5 bases, with 13 bases separating them. In germline, CDR1 is KGHSH, CDR2 LQKENI. The CDR3 here is CASSPTATQNNSPLHF. CDR3 nucleotides: TGTGCCAGCTCACCAACAGCCACTCAGAATAATTCACCCCTCCACTTT.

The chain combines TRBV5-8 with TRBJ2-1; tentative D call: TRBD2 (6 bases). Germline CDR1 is SGHTS and CDR2 is YDEGEE. V was trimmed by 0 bases and J by 2 bases, leaving 6 bases between them. The CDR3 consists of 14 residues. The CDR3 protein is CASSLGLAYNEQFF. Here the CDR3 DNA reads TGTGCCAGCAGCTTGGGACTAGCCTACAATGAGCAGTTCTTC.

This CDR3 reads CASSSFREQYF. CDR3 coding DNA: TGCGCCAGCAGCTCCTTCAGGGAGCAGTACTTC. V and J are TRBV5-1 and TRBJ2-7; the D is unclear. V was trimmed by 3 bases and J by 7 bases, leaving 8 bases between them. Germline V gene data show CDR1 as SGHRS and CDR2 as YFSETQ. The CDR3 runs 11 residues.

The rearrangement links TRBV7-2 to TRBJ2-2, with D perhaps matching TRBD2 (6 bases). The CDR3 spans 15 residues. The germline V gene encodes CDR1 SGHTA and CDR2 FQGNSA. V was trimmed by 2 bases and J by 0 bases, leaving 7 bases between them. The CDR3 region is CASSLSSANTGELFF. CDR3 nucleotides: TGTGCCAGCAGCTTATCTAGCGCGAACACCGGGGAGCTGTTTTTT.

The rearrangement joins TRBV10-1 to TRBJ2-2; 11 nucleotides align to TRBD1. The germline V gene has CDR1 WNHNN and CDR2 SYGVQD (reference sequence). The CDR3 contains 16 residues. Trimming at V came to 0 bases and at J to 6 bases, leaving 3 bases not matched to a gene. CDR3: CASSESGQGEAGELFF. The CDR3 DNA reads as TGCGCCAGCAGTGAGTCGGGACAGGGGGAGGCCGGGGAGCTGTTTTTT.

V usage is TRBV28 and J usage is TRBJ1-4; D call uncertain. The CDR3 contains 14 residues. Germline V gene data show CDR1 as MDHEN and CDR2 as SYDVKM. V was trimmed by 3 bases and J by 1 base, leaving 6 bases between them. CDR3 DNA: TGTGCCAGCAGTTTGCCCGGAACTAATGAAAAACTGTTTTTT. Protein sequence: CASSLPGTNEKLFF.

This rearrangement joins TRBV28 to TRBJ2-1; possible D gene TRBD2, 5 bases. Between the trimmed V and J ends, which lost 2 bases and 12 bases, there was a span of 11 bases. CDR3 length: 12 residues. Germline CDR1 MDHEN, CDR2 SYDVKM. The CDR3 is CASSLPRGGQFF. The CDR3 region has the DNA TGTGCCAGCAGTTTACCTCGGGGTGGGCAGTTCTTC.

The V gene is TRBV15, the J gene TRBJ2-7; TRBD1 matches at 8 bases. The CDR3 covers 16 residues. From germline, CDR1 is LNHNV and CDR2 YYDKDF (reference sequence). The V and J ends lost 5 bases and 1 base, in that order; junction bases with no gene match: 10. In DNA, the CDR3 is TGTGCCACCAGCCCCGAACCGGGACAGGTTTCCTACGAGCAGTACTTC. Translating it yields CATSPEPGQVSYEQYF.

The CDR3 nucleotides are TGTGCCAGCACTGTGCGGGGGGGCCGAGCCGATACGCAGTATTTT. It codes for CASTVRGGRADTQYF. The V and J genes are TRBV7-2 and TRBJ2-3, with TRBD2 matching over 9 bases. Trimming at V came to 7 bases and at J to 6 bases, leaving 11 bases not matched to a gene. This CDR3 is built from 15 residues. CDR1 is SGHTA and CDR2 is FQGNSA in the germline V gene.

In the case of this clone: At one end, the junction sequence differs from germline, possibly due to a read error. This rearrangement joins TRBV7-7 to TRBJ2-1, with TRBD2 identical over 12 bases. Germline V gene data show CDR1 as SSHAT and CDR2 as FNYEAQ (reference sequence). The CDR3 contains 15 residues. CDR3 coding DNA: TGTGCTAGCAGCAGGACTAGCGGGGCCTACAATGAGCAGTTCTTC. This codes for CASSRTSGAYNEQFF.

V is TRBV21-1 and J is TRBJ2-6; TRBD1 is the table's D call, not checked against the DNA. TRBV21-1 is reported as a pseudogene. The CDR3 is made up of 17 amino acids. In DNA, the CDR3 is TGTGCCAGCTCCCCGGGACAGGTGCTCTCTGGGGCCAACGTCCTGACTTTC. Translation gives CASSPGQVLSGANVLTF.

The CDR3 coding sequence is TGTGCCACCAGGACAGGGGTAAAGGGGTGGAACGAGCAGTACTTC. It yields the protein CATRTGVKGWNEQYF. The chain is built from TRBV27 and TRBJ2-7; 9 positions agree with TRBD1. V gave up 10 bases and J gave up 5 bases; unmatched junction bases: 15. Germline V lookup: CDR1 MNHEY, CDR2 SMNVEV (reference sequence). The CDR3 contains 15 residues.

The chain joins TRBV11-3 to TRBJ1-2; D not certain. Germline lookup yields CDR1 SGHNT and CDR2 YENEEA. V lost 2 bases, J lost 7 bases, and 17 bases lay in between. The CDR3 runs 15 residues. CDR3 nucleotide sequence: TGTGCCAGCAGCTTACCGGCAGGTGGCCTATTTGGCTACACCTTC. This codes for CASSLPAGGLFGYTF.

DNA for the CDR3: TGTGCCAGCAGCTCCGACAGGGCCTATGGGTATGGCTACACCTTC. It is translated as CASSSDRAYGYGYTF. This chain uses TRBV5-6 with TRBJ1-2; 7 bases agree with TRBD1. V lost 3 bases and J lost 5; bases outside the gene matches: 10. Germline V CDR1 and CDR2: SGHDT, YYEEEE. The CDR3 is 15 residues long.